This is a list of T cell receptor beta chains from one sample in a study of blood T cell repertoires in COVID-19. Measured with immunoSEQ multiplex PCR; TCRdb has only the in-frame clones, and not every one. The sample holds roughly 150,000 clones; roughly four fifths are singletons and the top ten take roughly 11%. Sequenced sample: peripheral blood. These receptor sequences come from a human donor in a cohort sampled during active COVID-19. Both conserved end residues are part of each CDR3. D genes are given only for firm matches. The listing skips clone size in some rows; elsewhere it reads once, few, many or a size class.

CDR3 | DNA | J | D | size | V
CASSLGGYGYEQYF | TGTGCCAGCAGCCTAGGGGGCTATGGGTACGAGCAGTACTTC | TRBJ2-7 | TRBD1 | - | TRBV14
CASSPGRGEAYNEQFF | TGTGCCAGCAGCCCTGGGCGCGGGGAGGCCTACAATGAGCAGTTCTTC | TRBJ2-1 | - | few | TRBV11-2
CASSLGRTKGNEQFF | TGCGCCAGCAGCTTAGGCAGGACTAAAGGCAATGAGCAGTTCTTC | TRBJ2-1 | - | - | TRBV5-1
CASSFSSRDGNEQFF | TGCGCCAGCAGCTTTTCGTCTCGGGATGGAAATGAGCAGTTCTTC | TRBJ2-1 | - | - | TRBV5-1
CSASSNTYGYTF | TGCAGTGCTAGTTCTAATACCTATGGCTACACCTTC | TRBJ1-2 | - | - | TRBV20-1
CASSGQGTDGELFF | TGTGCCAGCAGTGGACAGGGTACCGATGGGGAGCTGTTTTTT | TRBJ2-2 | TRBD1 | - | TRBV6-4
CASSQGLNSPLHF | TGTGCCAGCAGCCAGGGACTTAATTCACCCCTCCACTTT | TRBJ1-6 | - | - | TRBV14
CASRTTGPLGPNF | TGTGCCAGCAGGACGACCGGGCCATTGGGGCCTAACTTC | TRBJ2-5 | - | few | TRBV2
CASSQGGAGQETQYF | TGCGCCAGCAGCCAGGGAGGGGCGGGTCAAGAGACCCAGTACTTC | TRBJ2-5 | TRBD2 | - | TRBV4-3
CASSTQGGRNQPQHF | TGTGCCAGTAGTACGCAGGGAGGGCGCAATCAGCCCCAGCATTTT | TRBJ1-5 | - | once | TRBV19
CASSPRGTYSFEQYF | TGTGCCAGCAGCCCCAGAGGGACTTACTCCTTCGAGCAGTACTTC | TRBJ2-7 | - | - | TRBV7-8
CASSIDSLNTEAFF | TGTGCCAGTAGTATCGACAGCTTGAACACTGAAGCTTTCTTT | TRBJ1-1 | - | - | TRBV19
CASSLGAGSTEAFF | TGTGCCAGCAGCTTAGGTGCGGGGAGCACTGAAGCTTTCTTT | TRBJ1-1 | - | - | TRBV7-8
CASSLEPGGAQYF | TGTGCCAGCAGCTTAGAACCGGGGGGGGCCCAGTACTTC | TRBJ2-5 | TRBD2 | many | TRBV11-2
CASNTWTSGSSGELFF | TGTGCCAGCAACACATGGACTAGCGGGAGCTCCGGGGAGCTGTTTTTT | TRBJ2-2 | TRBD2 | - | TRBV7-6
CASSYGDRQETQYF | TGTGCCAGCAGTTATGGGGACAGACAAGAGACCCAGTACTTC | TRBJ2-5 | TRBD1 | - | TRBV6-5
CATSDWGTETQYF | TGTGCCACCAGTGATTGGGGCACTGAGACCCAGTACTTC | TRBJ2-5 | - | - | TRBV24-1
CASSLSRQGMYQETQYF | TGTGCCAGCAGTTTATCCCGACAGGGCATGTACCAAGAGACCCAGTACTTC | TRBJ2-5 | TRBD1 | - | TRBV28
CASSLVRGLETQYF | TGTGCCAGCAGCTTGGTGCGGGGATTAGAGACCCAGTACTTC | TRBJ2-5 | - | many | TRBV5-8
CASATGVSGNTIYF | TGTGCTAGTGCCACAGGGGTCTCTGGAAACACCATATATTTT | TRBJ1-3 | TRBD1 | - | TRBV12-5
CASSPYRFGNQPQHF | TGTGCCAGCAGCCCATACAGGTTCGGAAATCAGCCCCAGCATTTT | TRBJ1-5 | - | - | TRBV3-1/TRBV3-2
CASSLWLAGGQETQYF | TGTGCCAGCAGCTTATGGCTAGCGGGAGGGCAAGAGACCCAGTACTTC | TRBJ2-5 | TRBD2 | - | TRBV5-4
CASSIGGGGYGYTF | TGTGCCAGCAGCATAGGGGGTGGAGGCTATGGCTACACCTTC | TRBJ1-2 | - | - | TRBV7-2
CASSHRGKGAGELFF | TGTGCCAGCAGCCATCGGGGGAAAGGCGCCGGGGAGCTGTTTTTT | TRBJ2-2 | - | - | TRBV21-1
CASSPSQETQYF | TGTGCCAGCTCACCGAGCCAAGAGACCCAGTACTTC | TRBJ2-5 | - | - | TRBV18
CASSQDRGVSEQYF | TGTGCCAGCAGTCAAGACAGGGGGGTCTCCGAGCAGTACTTC | TRBJ2-7 | TRBD1 | - | TRBV2
CASSPEYEQYF | TGTGCCAGCAGCCCTGAGTACGAGCAGTACTTC | TRBJ2-7 | - | - | TRBV7-8
CASSLGQGASYEQYF | TGCGCCAGCAGCCTAGGACAGGGGGCATCCTACGAGCAGTACTTC | TRBJ2-7 | TRBD1 | - | TRBV5-1
CASSPYENTEAFF | TGTGCCAGCAGCCCCTATGAGAACACTGAAGCTTTCTTT | TRBJ1-1 | - | - | TRBV3-1/TRBV3-2
CASSLDWGYTF | TGTGCCAGCAGCTTAGACTGGGGCTACACCTTC | TRBJ1-2 | - | - | TRBV7-9
CASSRGQYQETQYF | TGTGCCAGCAGCCGCGGACAGTACCAAGAGACCCAGTACTTC | TRBJ2-5 | - | - | TRBV7-2
CASSIFPGNNSPLHF | TGTGCCAGTAGTATATTCCCGGGAAATAATTCACCCCTCCACTTT | TRBJ1-6 | - | many | TRBV19
CASSYSRDSLSEAAFF | TGTGCCAGCAGTTACTCGAGGGACAGCCTCTCGGAAGCGGCTTTCTTT | TRBJ1-1 | TRBD1 | - | TRBV6-2/TRBV6-3
CAWSAGTGDYEQYF | TGTGCCTGGAGTGCCGGGACAGGAGACTACGAGCAGTACTTC | TRBJ2-7 | TRBD1 | - | TRBV30
CASSLFARGVATNEKLFF | TGCGCCAGCAGCTTGTTTGCCAGGGGGGTTGCAACTAATGAAAAACTGTTTTTT | TRBJ1-4 | TRBD1 | - | TRBV5-1
CASSGGRGRETQYF | TGTGCCAGCAGCGGAGGCAGGGGGCGCGAGACCCAGTACTTC | TRBJ2-5 | TRBD1 | - | TRBV7-2
CASRSGQGIAKNIQYF | TGTGCCAGCAGGAGCGGACAGGGAATAGCCAAAAACATTCAGTACTTC | TRBJ2-4 | TRBD1 | - | TRBV28
CASRLRQGAVYEQYF | TGTGCCAGCAGACTCCGACAGGGGGCGGTTTACGAGCAGTACTTC | TRBJ2-7 | TRBD1 | - | TRBV2
CASSLDPRVSGYTF | TGTGCCAGCAGCTTGGACCCCAGGGTTTCTGGCTACACCTTC | TRBJ1-2 | - | - | TRBV5-6
CASSEVGRGTEAFF | TGTGCCAGCAGTGAAGTGGGCAGGGGCACTGAAGCTTTCTTT | TRBJ1-1 | - | - | TRBV6-1
CASRPDSSSYEQYF | TGTGCCAGTAGACCCGACAGCAGCTCCTACGAGCAGTACTTC | TRBJ2-7 | - | - | TRBV19
CASSLPGTGGKGTIYF | TGTGCCAGCAGTTTACCTGGGACAGGGGGTAAGGGCACCATATATTTT | TRBJ1-3 | TRBD1 | - | TRBV28
CSASPGTGYNEKLFF | TGCAGCGCCTCCCCCGGGACAGGGTATAATGAAAAACTGTTTTTT | TRBJ1-4 | TRBD1 | - | TRBV29-1
CASTIGDSLNTEAFF | TGTGCCAGCACCATAGGGGACAGCCTGAACACTGAAGCTTTCTTT | TRBJ1-1 | TRBD1 | - | TRBV28
CASRPPGQGSGELFF | TGTGCCAGCAGACCCCCCGGACAGGGTTCCGGGGAGCTGTTTTTT | TRBJ2-2 | TRBD1 | medium-sized | TRBV7-9
CASSQGAKNTEAFF | TGTGCCAGCAGCCAAGGTGCGAAGAACACTGAAGCTTTCTTT | TRBJ1-1 | - | - | TRBV3-1/TRBV3-2
CASSGSSGGYTF | TGTGCCAGCAGTGGGTCCTCGGGGGGCTACACCTTC | TRBJ1-2 | - | - | TRBV6-6
CASSQTAGEQYF | TGTGCCAGCAGCCAAACCGCGGGGGAGCAGTACTTC | TRBJ2-7 | - | - | TRBV3-1/TRBV3-2
CASSPDPKRGYEQYF | TGTGCCAGCAGCCCCGATCCTAAGCGGGGTTACGAGCAGTACTTC | TRBJ2-7 | TRBD2 | few | TRBV7-3
CASSQVTAGGGISEQYF | TGCGCCAGCAGCCAAGTAACCGCGGGGGGCGGGATCTCCGAGCAGTACTTC | TRBJ2-7 | TRBD2 | once | TRBV4-3
CASSATGGSGANVLTF | TGTGCCAGCAGCGCCACAGGGGGGTCTGGGGCCAACGTCCTGACTTTC | TRBJ2-6 | TRBD1 | - | TRBV9
CSVLTGQGYGYTF | TGCAGCGTGCTGACGGGACAGGGGTATGGCTACACCTTC | TRBJ1-2 | TRBD1 | - | TRBV29-1
CAGLQGAAVNEQFF | TGTGCCGGCCTTCAGGGGGCGGCGGTCAATGAGCAGTTCTTC | TRBJ2-1 | TRBD1 | - | TRBV7-9
CAWSVGQANQPQHF | TGTGCCTGGAGTGTGGGGCAGGCCAATCAGCCCCAGCATTTT | TRBJ1-5 | - | - | TRBV30
CASSFGQGGNEQFF | TGTGCCAGCAGTTTTGGACAGGGGGGTAATGAGCAGTTCTTC | TRBJ2-1 | TRBD1 | - | TRBV6-5